Listed below are T cell receptor beta chains from one sample, sequenced in a study of T cell responses to AZD1222 COVID-19 vaccine. The repertoire was sequenced with immunoSEQ multiplex PCR; TCRdb's copy has only in-frame clones and lacks some. The sample shows approximately 65,000 clones, about 80% of them seen only once. The sample was peripheral blood, taken on day 0 of AZD1222 vaccination. These receptors came from an adult in good health. Each CDR3 is given with its conserved first and last residue. D genes are given only for firm matches. Some rows mark clone size as missing; the rest say once, few, many or name a class of expanded clone.

v_gene: TRBV5-1
d_gene: TRBD1
abundance: .
j_gene: TRBJ2-4
CDR3aa: CASSLGQGNIQYF
CDR3nt: TGCGCCAGCAGCTTGGGACAGGGCAACATTCAGTACTTC

v_gene: TRBV19
d_gene: .
abundance: once
j_gene: TRBJ1-1
CDR3aa: CASSILANTEAFF
CDR3nt: TGTGCCAGTAGTATCTTGGCGAACACTGAAGCTTTCTTT

v_gene: TRBV27
d_gene: .
abundance: few
j_gene: TRBJ1-2
CDR3aa: CANHQGRDVGGYTF
CDR3nt: TGTGCCAACCATCAGGGGCGGGACGTCGGAGGCTACACCTTC

v_gene: TRBV6-1
d_gene: .
abundance: .
j_gene: TRBJ1-4
CDR3aa: CASSQDREKLFF
CDR3nt: TGTGCCAGCAGCCAAGACAGGGAAAAACTGTTTTTT

v_gene: TRBV19
d_gene: .
abundance: .
j_gene: TRBJ1-5
CDR3aa: CASSIMGNQPQHF
CDR3nt: TGTGCCAGTAGTATCATGGGGAATCAGCCCCAGCATTTT

v_gene: TRBV5-6
d_gene: .
abundance: once
j_gene: TRBJ2-1
CDR3aa: CASSLAGKVYNEQFF
CDR3nt: TGTGCCAGCAGCTTGGCCGGTAAGGTCTACAATGAGCAGTTCTTC

v_gene: TRBV14
d_gene: .
abundance: few
j_gene: TRBJ1-5
CDR3aa: CASSQDQKVREELTSNQPQHF
CDR3nt: TGTGCCAGCAGCCAAGATCAAAAAGTCAGGGAGGAACTGACAAGCAATCAGCCCCAGCATTTT

v_gene: TRBV5-4
d_gene: .
abundance: .
j_gene: TRBJ2-7
CDR3aa: CASSPTGATSSYEQYF
CDR3nt: TGTGCCAGCAGCCCCACAGGGGCGACTAGCTCCTACGAGCAGTACTTC

v_gene: TRBV24-1
d_gene: .
abundance: .
j_gene: TRBJ2-7
CDR3aa: CATSDPLYYEQYF
CDR3nt: TGTGCCACCAGTGATCCGCTTTATTACGAGCAGTACTTC

v_gene: TRBV14
d_gene: .
abundance: .
j_gene: TRBJ2-1
CDR3aa: CASSPMGLAKQFF
CDR3nt: TGTGCCAGCAGCCCTATGGGTCTAGCTAAGCAGTTCTTC

v_gene: TRBV3-1/TRBV3-2
d_gene: .
abundance: .
j_gene: TRBJ1-5
CDR3aa: CASSQSQGYQPQHF
CDR3nt: TGTGCCAGCAGCCAATCTCAGGGCTATCAGCCCCAGCATTTT

v_gene: TRBV18
d_gene: TRBD1
abundance: .
j_gene: TRBJ2-1
CDR3aa: CASSAQPGQGGNEQFF
CDR3nt: TGTGCCAGCTCAGCACAACCGGGACAGGGAGGAAATGAGCAGTTCTTC

v_gene: TRBV29-1
d_gene: TRBD1
abundance: .
j_gene: TRBJ2-7
CDR3aa: CSVARTGLHYEQYF
CDR3nt: TGCAGCGTCGCCAGGACAGGGCTACACTACGAGCAGTACTTC

v_gene: TRBV7-8
d_gene: .
abundance: .
j_gene: TRBJ1-2
CDR3aa: CASSTQALPNYGYTF
CDR3nt: TGTGCCAGCAGCACCCAAGCCTTGCCTAACTATGGCTACACCTTC

v_gene: TRBV24-1
d_gene: .
abundance: .
j_gene: TRBJ1-2
CDR3aa: CATSDWAGSGGYTF
CDR3nt: TGTGCCACCAGTGATTGGGCAGGGAGTGGTGGCTACACCTTC

v_gene: TRBV10-2
d_gene: .
abundance: .
j_gene: TRBJ2-3
CDR3aa: CASMYGVTTDTQYF
CDR3nt: TGCGCCAGCATGTACGGGGTGACCACAGATACGCAGTATTTT

v_gene: TRBV7-8
d_gene: TRBD1
abundance: few
j_gene: TRBJ1-2
CDR3aa: CASSRLTGSGYTF
CDR3nt: TGTGCCAGCAGCCGTCTGACAGGGTCGGGCTACACCTTC